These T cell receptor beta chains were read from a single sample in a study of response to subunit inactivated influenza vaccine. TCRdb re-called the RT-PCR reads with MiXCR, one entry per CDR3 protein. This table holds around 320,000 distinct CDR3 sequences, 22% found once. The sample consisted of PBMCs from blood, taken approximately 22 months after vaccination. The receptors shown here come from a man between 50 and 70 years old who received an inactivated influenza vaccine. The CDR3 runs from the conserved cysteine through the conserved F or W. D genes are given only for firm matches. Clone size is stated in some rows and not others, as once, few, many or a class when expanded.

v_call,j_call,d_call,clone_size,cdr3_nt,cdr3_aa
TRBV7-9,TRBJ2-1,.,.,TGTGCCAGCTCCGAGGGGGAGCAGTTCTTC,CASSEGEQFF
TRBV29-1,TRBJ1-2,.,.,TGCAGCGTTGTTGGGTCCACAGGTGAAGATGGCTACACCTTC,CSVVGSTGEDGYTF
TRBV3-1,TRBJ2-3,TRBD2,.,TGTGCCAGCAGCCAAGTCTACGGGGGGAACACAGATACGCAGTATTTT,CASSQVYGGNTDTQYF
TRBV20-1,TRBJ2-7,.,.,TGCAGTGCTAGCGGGTCTTCCAGGACCTACGAGCAGTACTTC,CSASGSSRTYEQYF
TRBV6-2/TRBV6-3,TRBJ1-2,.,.,TGTGCCAGCAGTTTAATAGGACAGCTCCGGGACTATGGCTACACCTTC,CASSLIGQLRDYGYTF
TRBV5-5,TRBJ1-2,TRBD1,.,TGTGCCAGCAGCTGGGGACAGTCAAACTATGGCTACACCTTC,CASSWGQSNYGYTF
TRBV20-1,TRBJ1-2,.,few,TGCAGTGCTGCGACACAGGTGGGGGGTGGCTACACCTTC,CSAATQVGGGYTF
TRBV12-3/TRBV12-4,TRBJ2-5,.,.,TGTGCCAGCAGCACCAGGGGAGAGACCCAGTACTTC,CASSTRGETQYF
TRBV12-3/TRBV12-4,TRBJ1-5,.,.,TGTGCCAGCAGCCAATCTGGTAGCAATCAGCCCCAGCATTTT,CASSQSGSNQPQHF
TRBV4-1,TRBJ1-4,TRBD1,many,TGCGCCAGCAGCCCCGGGACAGGGTTCGAAAAACTGTTTTTT,CASSPGTGFEKLFF
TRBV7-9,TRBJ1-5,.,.,TGTGCCAGCAGCTTAGGGACCCTGCCCCAGCATTTT,CASSLGTLPQHF
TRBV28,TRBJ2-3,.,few,TGTGCCAGCAGCTACTCGGGACTTAGCACAGATACGCAGTATTTT,CASSYSGLSTDTQYF
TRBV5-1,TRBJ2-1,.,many,TGCGCCAGCAGCCCGTGGGGGGCTGCTTCAAATGAGCAGTTCTTC,CASSPWGAASNEQFF
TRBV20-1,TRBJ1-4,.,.,TGCAGTGCTAGAGATCGGGGAGGGGTTGAAAAACTGTTTTTT,CSARDRGGVEKLFF
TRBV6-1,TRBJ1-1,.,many,TGTGCCAGCAGCCCCGGTTGGTTCACTGAAGCTTTCTTT,CASSPGWFTEAFF
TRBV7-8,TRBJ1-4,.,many,TGTGCCAGCAGCTTAGAGAGGGTTCCAGGGGCCTCAGGTGAAAAACTGTTTTTT,CASSLERVPGASGEKLFF
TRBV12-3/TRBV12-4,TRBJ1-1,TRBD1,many,TGTGCCAGCGCCCGGACAGGGATGAACACTGAAGCTTTCTTT,CASARTGMNTEAFF
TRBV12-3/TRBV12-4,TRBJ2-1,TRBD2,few,TGTGCCAGCAGTCACCCCGGACTAGCGGGGGCCTCAAGCTCCTACAATGAGCAGTTCTTC,CASSHPGLAGASSSYNEQFF
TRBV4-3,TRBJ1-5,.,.,TGCGCCAGCAGCTTGGCTACAGGGAACCAGCCCCAGCATTTT,CASSLATGNQPQHF
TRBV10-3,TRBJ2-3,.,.,TGTGCCATCAGTGAGGGAGGTCGAGGCCCTCGCCTCGGAACAGATACGCAGTATTTT,CAISEGGRGPRLGTDTQYF
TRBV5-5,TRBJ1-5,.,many,TGTGCCAGCAGCTTTTCCTCCCGTCTCAATCAGCCCCAGCATTTT,CASSFSSRLNQPQHF
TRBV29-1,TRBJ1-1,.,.,TGCAGCGGCTGGACAGAGAACACTGAAGCTTTCTTT,CSGWTENTEAFF
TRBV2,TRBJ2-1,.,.,TGTGCCAGCAGAACCTCCGGGACGGCCCGGTGGGAGCAGTTCTTC,CASRTSGTARWEQFF
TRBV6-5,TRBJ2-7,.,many,TGTGCCAGCAGTTACTCGGGGGGGCCCCTCTACGAGCAGTACTTC,CASSYSGGPLYEQYF
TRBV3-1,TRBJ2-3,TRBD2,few,TGTGCCAGCAGCCAGGGGGACTACCGCACAGATACGCAGTATTTT,CASSQGDYRTDTQYF
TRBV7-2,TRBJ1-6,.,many,TGTGCCAGCAGACTAGGACAGATCTATAATTCACCCCTCCACTTT,CASRLGQIYNSPLHF
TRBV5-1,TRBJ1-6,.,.,TGCGCCAGCAGCGGGGGGGATTCACCCCTCCACTTT,CASSGGDSPLHF
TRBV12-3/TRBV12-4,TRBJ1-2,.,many,TGTGCCAGCAGTCCGGGGTTAGGTGGCTACACCTTC,CASSPGLGGYTF
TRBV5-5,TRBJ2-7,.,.,TGTGCCAGCAGCTTGCTTCCGCGGCAAAGCGGAAACTCCTACGAGCAGTACTTC,CASSLLPRQSGNSYEQYF
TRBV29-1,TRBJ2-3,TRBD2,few,TGCAGCGTTACCGTCGGGACTAGCGGTACTAAGGGTACGCAGTATTTT,CSVTVGTSGTKGTQYF
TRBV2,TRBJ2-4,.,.,TGTGCCAGCAGTGAGCCGGGACACAGAGCCAAAAACATTCAGTACTTC,CASSEPGHRAKNIQYF
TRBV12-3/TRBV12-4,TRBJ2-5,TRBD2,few,TGTGCCAGCAGCCCCGATAGCGGGGGCCAAGAGACCCAGTACTTC,CASSPDSGGQETQYF
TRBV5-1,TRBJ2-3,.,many,TGCGCCAGCAGCTTGGTATCAGATACGCAGTATTTT,CASSLVSDTQYF
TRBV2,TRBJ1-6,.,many,TGTGCCAGCAGTGAATTTTCACCCCTCCACTTT,CASSEFSPLHF
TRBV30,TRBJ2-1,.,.,TGTGCCTGGAGTCCGGACTATAATGAGCAGTTCTTC,CAWSPDYNEQFF
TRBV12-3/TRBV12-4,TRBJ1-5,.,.,TGTGCCAGCAGTTTTGGGGGCTCGTCGGGTCAGCCCCAGCATTTT,CASSFGGSSGQPQHF
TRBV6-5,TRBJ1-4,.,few,TGTGCCAGCAGTTACTCCGAACAGGGACTTACTACTAATGAAAAACTGTTTTTT,CASSYSEQGLTTNEKLFF
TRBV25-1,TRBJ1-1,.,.,TGTGCCAGCACCGAGAACACTGAAGCTTTCTTT,CASTENTEAFF
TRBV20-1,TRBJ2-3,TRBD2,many,TGCAGTGCGGACGGACTAGCGGGAGGGCCGGGGGGGACAGATACGCAGTATTTT,CSADGLAGGPGGTDTQYF
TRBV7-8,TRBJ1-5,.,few,TGTGCCAGCAGGGGTTTCAGGGATCAGCCCCAGCATTTT,CASRGFRDQPQHF
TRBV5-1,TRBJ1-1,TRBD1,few,TGCGCCAGCAGGGGACAGGGAAATTCGGACACTGAAGCTTTCTTT,CASRGQGNSDTEAFF
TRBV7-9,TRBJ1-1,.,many,TGTGCCAGCAGCCCCCACGAGGGTAACACTGAAGCTTTCTTT,CASSPHEGNTEAFF
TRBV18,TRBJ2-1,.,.,TGTGCCAGCTCACCACTACAGGGGGGGACCTCCGGCAATGAGCAGTTCTTC,CASSPLQGGTSGNEQFF
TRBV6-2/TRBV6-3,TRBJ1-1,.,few,TGTGCCAGCAGTTCCCCCTGGGGGCGAAGGAACACTGAAGCTTTCTTT,CASSSPWGRRNTEAFF
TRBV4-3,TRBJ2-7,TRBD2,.,TGCGCCAGCAGCCGCCTACTAGCGGGGGCCGCCTACGAGCAGTACTTC,CASSRLLAGAAYEQYF
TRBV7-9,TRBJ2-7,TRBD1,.,TGTGCCAGCAGCTTAGCTTACAGGGGTGGCGAGCAGTACTTC,CASSLAYRGGEQYF
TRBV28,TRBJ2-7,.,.,TGTGCCAGCAGTTTAAAGGGGCTTCGCAGGGGTGGCTACGAGCAGTACTTC,CASSLKGLRRGGYEQYF
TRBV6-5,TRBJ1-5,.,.,TGTGCCAGCAGTTACAGGGCCAACGGCCAGCCCCAGCATTTT,CASSYRANGQPQHF
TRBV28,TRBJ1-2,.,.,TGTGCCAGCAGGACAGGAGCCCCCGGGCATGGCTACACCTTC,CASRTGAPGHGYTF
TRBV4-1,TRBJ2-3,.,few,TGCGCCAGCAGGCGAGGGGGTCGGGGGTTAACAGATACGCAGTATTTT,CASRRGGRGLTDTQYF
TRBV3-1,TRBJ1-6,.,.,TGTGCCAGCAGGGCGCCGGGCAATTCACCCCTCCACTTT,CASRAPGNSPLHF
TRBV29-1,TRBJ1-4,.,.,TGCAGCGTTACCACTACTAATGAAAAACTGTTTTTT,CSVTTTNEKLFF
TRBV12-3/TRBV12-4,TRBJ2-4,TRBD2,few,TGTGCCAGCAGTTTACGCCTCGGTTCTAGCGGAGTCAAAAACATTCAGTACTTC,CASSLRLGSSGVKNIQYF
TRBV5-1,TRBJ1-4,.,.,TGCGCCAGCAGCTTAGATGCCGCAACTAATGAAAAACTGTTTTTT,CASSLDAATNEKLFF